This entry features one T cell receptor beta chain sequence. The record originates from a study of blood T cell repertoires in COVID-19. About the study: There were acute and convalescent COVID-19 samples, and they came from the United States, Italy and Spain. PBMCs, B-cell-depleted T cells, or T cells provided the cDNA or gDNA that made up the material.

The germline gives CDR1 SGDLS, CDR2 YYNGEE. V shed 0 bases and J 4 bases; nucleotides not matched to a gene: 6. The CDR3 totals 15 residues. Under the authors' procedure: Reference gene primer amplification gave estimated nucleated cell counts. TCRdb's copy holds only in-frame clones and misses some; the assay was immunoSEQ multiplex PCR. V and J calls and clone size are those listed in that table; D and trimming were worked out from the DNA. This table has 200,000 to 250,000 clones, approximately 87% appearing once. The chain combines TRBV9 with TRBJ1-2, with TRBD1 identical over 7 bases. The sequence came from a man in his sixties with acute or convalescent COVID-19. Sequencing was performed on peripheral blood. CDR3 region: CASSVAEGAGYGYTF. In DNA, the CDR3 is TGTGCCAGCAGCGTAGCGGAGGGGGCAGGCTATGGCTACACCTTC.